The next 27 T cell receptor beta chains were all read from a single sample in a study of response to subunit inactivated influenza vaccine. TCRdb reprocessed the RT-PCR reads with MiXCR, giving one entry per CDR3 protein. Of around 850,000 distinct CDR3 sequences in the sample, approximately 18% were seen once. Sequencing was performed on PBMCs from blood, taken about 5 days after vaccination. The receptors come from a man between 45 and 60 years old who received an inactivated influenza vaccine.

In this sample, this clonotype turned up a few times. The V and J genes are TRBV5-5 and TRBJ2-1; 9 bases map to TRBD2. The CDR3 is 16 residues long. CDR1 and CDR2 from the germline V gene are SGHKS and YYEKEE (reference sequence). The ends lost 4 bases at V and 0 bases at J; junction bases unmatched: 5. CDR3 in DNA: TGTGCCAGCAGCCGGACTAGCGATAGCTCCTACAATGAGCAGTTCTTC. Translation: CASSRTSDSSYNEQFF.

This clonotype was detected a few times. The rearrangement uses TRBV20-1 and TRBJ1-5; TRBD1 agrees at 8 bases. Trimming at V came to 3 bases and at J to 10 bases, leaving 11 bases not matched to a gene. This CDR3 spans 14 amino acids. Germline-derived CDR1 and CDR2 are DFQATT and SNEGSKA (reference sequence). The CDR3 here is CSARDQTGAGPQHF. The CDR3 DNA reads as TGCAGTGCTAGGGACCAGACAGGGGCCGGCCCCCAGCATTTT.

This clonotype has only a few counts. The genes are TRBV15 and TRBJ1-6, with 8 bases lining up with TRBD1. The CDR3 runs 17 residues. After removal of 0 bases from V and 4 bases from J, the junction contained 5 bases not matched to a gene. Germline CDR1 is LNHNV and CDR2 is YYDKDF (reference sequence). CDR3 in amino acids: CATSRDKTGAYNSPLHF. The CDR3 DNA reads as TGTGCCACCAGCAGAGATAAGACAGGGGCATATAATTCACCCCTCCACTTT.

V usage is TRBV5-1 and J usage is TRBJ2-7, with TRBD1 identical over 10 bases. There are 14 residues in the CDR3. Germline V gene data show CDR1 as SGHRS and CDR2 as YFSETQ. Unmatched junction bases numbered 3, after V lost 0 bases and J lost 6 bases. The CDR3 bases are TGCGCCAGCAGCTTGGGACGGACAGGGGGCGAGCAGTACTTC. Its protein product is CASSLGRTGGEQYF.

This clonotype was seen a few times. The chain recombines TRBV15 with TRBJ1-1; 7 bases are a match to TRBD1. This CDR3 is 15 amino acids long. V lost 1 base, J lost 2 bases, and 4 bases stayed unmatched. Germline V gene data show CDR1 as LNHNV and CDR2 as YYDKDF (reference sequence). CDR3 protein: CATSRGGTANTEAFF. The CDR3, as DNA: TGTGCCACCAGCAGAGGGGGGACAGCTAACACTGAAGCTTTCTTT.

This chain joins TRBV12-3 or TRBV12-4 and TRBJ1-2; TRBD1 matches at 10 bases. The V segment lost 6 bases and the J segment 4 bases; nucleotides outside the gene matches: 8. CDR3 size: 15 residues. CDR3 sequence (DNA): TGTGCCAGCAGATTTGGACAGGGGGACTTCTATGGCTACACCTTC. This sequence encodes CASRFGQGDFYGYTF.

This clonotype was found many times. The CDR3 region is CSVEKGTRGDTQYF. The CDR3 DNA follows: TGCAGCGTTGAAAAAGGGACCAGGGGAGATACGCAGTATTTT. This chain links TRBV29-1 with TRBJ2-3; TRBD1 might be the D (6 bases). The CDR3 consists of 14 residues. V was cut by 2 bases and J by 5 bases, with 14 bases left in between. CDR1 is SQVTM, CDR2 ANQGSEA, per germline.

V gene TRBV4-3 combines with J gene TRBJ2-2, with a weak D call TRBD2 (6 bases). Germline CDR1 reads LGHNA; CDR2 reads YSLEER. The CDR3 spans 16 residues. Deletions cut 0 bases from V and 1 base from J, with 9 bases between. CDR3 bases: TGCGCCAGCAGCCAAGACGGCGGGGAGAACACCGGGGAGCTGTTTTTT. This sequence encodes CASSQDGGENTGELFF.

This clonotype has a handful of counts. The J gene is TRBJ2-1, the V gene TRBV6-2 or TRBV6-3; the match to TRBD1 covers 9 bases. V was clipped by 2 bases and J by 8 bases; unmatched bases: 7. CDR1 and CDR2 (germline): MNHEY, SVGEGT. The CDR3 loop spans 15 amino acids. CDR3 amino acids: CASSYDRGGVYEQFF. The CDR3 region has the DNA TGTGCCAGCAGTTACGACAGGGGGGGAGTGTATGAGCAGTTCTTC.

This clonotype was counted once. The J gene is TRBJ2-5, the V gene TRBV4-2; tentatively, D is TRBD1 (6 bases). Deletions cut 0 bases from V and 5 bases from J, with 13 bases between. CDR1 is LGHNA and CDR2 is YNFKEQ in the germline V gene. The CDR3 spans 15 residues. In DNA form, the CDR3 reads TGTGCCAGCAGCCAAGATAGAGGGGGAGAGGAGACCCAGTACTTC. Encoded protein: CASSQDRGGEETQYF.

In this sample, this clonotype turned up a few times. The chain links TRBV29-1 to TRBJ2-1; 12 bases match TRBD2. V dropped 2 bases and J dropped 0; count of bases not matched to a gene: 2. CDR1 SQVTM and CDR2 ANQGSEA come from the germline V gene. This CDR3 region has 16 residues. The CDR3 region is CSVELAGGSSYNEQFF. In DNA, the CDR3 is TGCAGCGTTGAACTAGCGGGAGGGAGCTCCTACAATGAGCAGTTCTTC.

V and J are TRBV29-1 and TRBJ1-2; no clear D. Trimming took off 4 bases at V and 0 bases at J, with 12 bases between the two ends. The germline gives CDR1 SQVTM, CDR2 ANQGSEA. The CDR3 is 14 amino acids. The CDR3 region has the DNA TGCAGCGTTGCGGAGACGGCCTCTAACTATGGCTACACCTTC. Translated: CSVAETASNYGYTF.

This clonotype was counted a few times. The chain carries TRBV18 and TRBJ2-2; D is ambiguous. The CDR3 runs to 16 residues. Germline lookup yields CDR1 KGHSH and CDR2 LQKENI. The V and J ends lost 7 bases and 4 bases respectively, with 19 bases between them. CDR3 sequence: CASFDRHGGRTGELFF. In nucleotides, the CDR3 is TGTGCCAGCTTTGACCGACACGGTGGCCGCACCGGGGAGCTGTTTTTT.

This CDR3 is CASSVGSRSYNEQFF. The CDR3 DNA follows: TGTGCCAGCAGCGTAGGTTCCCGTTCCTACAATGAGCAGTTCTTC. The chain joins TRBV9 to TRBJ2-1, with D unclear. There are 15 residues in the CDR3. Germline V CDR1 and CDR2: SGDLS, YYNGEE. V lost 0 bases and J lost 1, with 8 bases in between.

This clonotype has only a few counts. The J gene is TRBJ2-7, the V gene TRBV28; 7 positions match TRBD1. Germline CDR1 MDHEN, CDR2 SYDVKM. The J segment lost 3 bases and the V segment lost 7 bases, leaving 9 bases of the junction unmatched. This CDR3 has 14 amino acids. CDR3 loop: CASTPPGQFYEQYF. In DNA, the CDR3 is TGTGCCAGCACTCCCCCGGGACAGTTCTACGAGCAGTACTTC.

The table lists this clonotype with a few counts. The CDR3 nucleotides read TGTGCCAGCAGCCCAGGTGATACGAAGGAGTATTTT. This sequence encodes CASSPGDTKEYF. V is TRBV11-2 and J is TRBJ2-3; D is uncertain. Trimming stripped 5 bases from V and 13 bases from J, with 16 bases between. The CDR3 runs 12 residues. Germline assignment: CDR1 SGHAT and CDR2 FQNNGV.

This clonotype was seen a few times. This chain joins TRBV4-3 and TRBJ1-5; 7 positions match TRBD1. After removal of 0 bases from V and 7 bases from J, the junction contained 6 bases not matched to a gene. In germline, CDR1 is LGHNA, CDR2 YSLEER. CDR3 size: 15 residues. The CDR3 DNA reads as TGCGCCAGCAGCCAAGATGTCAGGGGGAGGCAGCCCCAGCATTTT. This translates into CASSQDVRGRQPQHF.

A few counts support this clonotype. This chain joins TRBV20-1 and TRBJ2-3; 7 bases fit TRBD2. This CDR3 is built from 15 residues. Germline V lookup: CDR1 DFQATT, CDR2 SNEGSKA (reference sequence). V lost 3 bases to trimming and J lost 1 base; unmatched junction nucleotides: 7. The CDR3 sequence is CSASGTRGGTDTQYF. The CDR3 DNA follows: TGCAGTGCTAGCGGAACACGGGGGGGCACAGATACGCAGTATTTT.

This clonotype came up a few times. The CDR3 region is CASSAGQAGVAYGYTF. The DNA for the CDR3 is TGTGCCAGCAGCGCGGGACAGGCGGGGGTAGCCTATGGCTACACCTTC. The chain uses TRBV7-9 and TRBJ1-2; 8 bases line up with TRBD1. Germline V gene lookup returns CDR1 SEHNR and CDR2 FQNEAQ (reference sequence). This CDR3 is built from 16 residues. The ends lost 5 bases at V and 4 bases at J; junction bases unmatched: 12.

The table lists this clonotype with a count of one. The CDR3, as DNA: TGTGCCAGCAGTTACAGGGGGACAGGCACTGAAGCTTTCTTT. Protein product: CASSYRGTGTEAFF. This chain uses TRBV6-5 with TRBJ1-1; 8 positions match TRBD1. Germline-derived CDR1 and CDR2 are MNHEY and SVGAGI. V was pared by 2 bases and J by 4 bases, with 3 bases of the junction left unmatched. There are 14 residues in the CDR3.

The sample holds a few counts of this clonotype. The junction departs from the called germline gene at one end, perhaps through a read error. The chain has TRBV10-3 and TRBJ2-1; tentatively, D is TRBD1 (7 bases). Germline loops: CDR1 ENHRY, CDR2 SYGVKD. The CDR3 length is 13 residues. The CDR3: CAISLSGQGDWAF. The CDR3, as DNA: TGTGCCATCAGCTTGTCGGGGCAGGGGGACTGGGCCTTC.

This clonotype came up once. The chain couples TRBV6-5 to TRBJ2-3, with D possibly being TRBD2 (6 bases). V was trimmed by 2 bases and J by 5 bases, leaving 14 bases between them. Germline lookup yields CDR1 MNHEY and CDR2 SVGAGI. This CDR3 has 15 amino acids. The CDR3 DNA follows: TGTGCCAGCAGTTACCTCGGGGGTGGCCAAGATACGCAGTATTTT. Protein: CASSYLGGGQDTQYF.

This clonotype has just a few counts. The genes are TRBV4-2 and TRBJ1-5, with no clear D. The CDR3 is made up of 15 amino acids. Germline loops: CDR1 LGHNA, CDR2 YNFKEQ. Trimming left V 0 bases short and J 2 bases short, with 8 bases between. DNA for the CDR3: TGTGCCAGCAGCCAAGATAATGGGGGCAATCAGCCCCAGCATTTT. Translated: CASSQDNGGNQPQHF.

The chain carries TRBV11-2 and TRBJ2-1; unclear D gene. The germline V and J ends were trimmed by 5 bases and 5 bases, with 10 bases remaining between them. Looked up from germline, CDR1 is SGHAT and CDR2 is FQNNGV. CDR3 size: 13 residues. CDR3 nucleotides: TGTGCCAGCAGCGGCCTATCAAACAATGAGCAGTTCTTC. This codes for CASSGLSNNEQFF.

The V call is TRBV28, the J call TRBJ2-4, with 7 bases matching TRBD1. Unmatched junction bases numbered 14, after V lost 3 bases and J lost 0 bases. CDR1 is MDHEN and CDR2 is SYDVKM in the germline V gene. The length of the CDR3 is 19 residues. CDR3 sequence: CASSLWRQGGFLAKNIQYF. CDR3 nucleotide sequence: TGTGCCAGCAGTTTGTGGAGACAGGGCGGTTTCCTAGCCAAAAACATTCAGTACTTC.

The V gene is TRBV20-1, the J gene TRBJ1-3; 7 positions match TRBD1. Germline-derived CDR1 and CDR2 are DFQATT and SNEGSKA (reference sequence). This CDR3 is 15 amino acids long. Trimming removed 4 bases from V and 2 bases from J; junction bases left unmatched: 8. The DNA of the CDR3 is TGCAGTGCTAACGGTTATACAGGGGCTGGAAACACCATATATTTT. Translation: CSANGYTGAGNTIYF.

The chain uses TRBV5-6 and TRBJ2-7; TRBD2 agrees at 12 bases. Germline assignment: CDR1 SGHDT and CDR2 YYEEEE. The CDR3 sequence is 17 residues long. Germline trimming cut 4 bases from V and 0 bases from J; bases unmatched to any gene: 8. The CDR3 is CASSHQTGLAGSYEQYF. As DNA, the CDR3 is TGTGCCAGCAGCCACCAAACGGGACTAGCGGGCTCCTACGAGCAGTACTTC.